The clone carrying this T cell receptor beta chain was seen once. Its antigen is not known. Libraries were prepared by immunoSEQ multiplex PCR; TCRdb keeps only in-frame clonotypes and omits some of them. This table holds approximately 140,000 clones, about 93% found once. This sample was taken from a study of T cell responses to AZD1222 COVID-19 vaccine. Points from the study as a whole: Unmutated variant regions reportedly attract nearly half of all spike-specific TCRs. Regions 160-218 and 743-854 held dominance among vaccine-associated CD4 TCRs, which spanned spike. Only five or six individuals given AZD1222 were seropositive at baseline.

CDR1 is DFQATT and CDR2 is SNEGSKA in the germline V gene (reference sequence). The CDR3 totals 15 residues. Trimming removed 3 bases at V and 12 bases at J, with 24 bases between. The V and J genes are TRBV20-1 and TRBJ2-1; tentatively, D is TRBD2 (5 bases). Here the sequenced sample was peripheral blood, taken on day 0 of AZD1222 vaccination. The TCR sequence derives from an adult in good health. CDR3 sequence: CSASAPLFEGPGQFF. Written as DNA, the CDR3 is TGCAGTGCTAGTGCCCCGCTTTTTGAGGGCCCGGGGCAGTTCTTC.